This T cell receptor beta chain comes out of a study of blood T cell repertoires in COVID-19. Study context: PBMCs, B-cell-depleted T cells, or T cells were the source of the cDNA or gDNA that made up the material.

Clones were sequenced by immunoSEQ multiplex PCR, and TCRdb holds only the in-frame ones, with some missing. The data hold approximately 250,000 clones, with about 87% observed a single time. V dropped 6 bases and J dropped 6; count of bases not matched to a gene: 9. This CDR3 spans 16 amino acids. Germline V gene lookup returns CDR1 SGHTA and CDR2 FQGNSA. This TCR was sampled from a middle-aged woman with acute COVID-19. The V call is TRBV7-2, the J call TRBJ2-7; 15 bases match TRBD2. The source material was PBMCs or T cells enriched from blood (not recorded which). CDR3 in amino acids: CASSSGRGLAGGEQYF. The CDR3 coding sequence is TGTGCCAGCAGTTCGGGGCGGGGACTAGCGGGAGGCGAGCAGTACTTC.